The 26 T cell receptor beta chains below were found in one sample sequenced in a study of early T cells in non-severe SARS-CoV-2 infection. One entry per CDR3 protein, called by TCRdb with MiXCR from the 5' RACE reads. The repertoire includes roughly 75,000 distinct CDR3 sequences, more than 9% of them detected once, and roughly 4.8% sits in the top ten. The sequencing input was whole blood. These receptors came from an adult who was a healthcare worker with PCR-confirmed SARS-CoV-2 infection or an uninfected control (not recorded which).

This clonotype was counted at least ten times. This sequence joins TRBV5-6 and TRBJ2-2; D may be TRBD1 (6 bases). V lost 4 bases and J 4 bases, leaving 14 bases between the germline ends. There are 15 residues in the CDR3. CDR1 SGHDT and CDR2 YYEEEE come from the germline V gene. The CDR3 coding sequence is TGTGCCAGCAGCCACCAGGACAGACTCACCGGGGAGCTGTTTTTT. Translation: CASSHQDRLTGELFF.

This rearrangement joins TRBV20-1 to TRBJ1-6, with D possibly being TRBD1 (5 bases). CDR1 and CDR2 (germline): DFQATT, SNEGSKA (reference sequence). This CDR3 comprises 12 residues. Trimming shortened V by 3 bases and J by 10 bases, and 10 bases separated the two germline ends. The CDR3 loop reads CSARGGESPLHF. CDR3 in DNA: TGCAGTGCTAGGGGGGGAGAATCACCCCTCCACTTT.

This clonotype was seen a few times. The rearrangement uses TRBV7-9 and TRBJ2-3; D unclear. Trimming removed 1 base from V and 4 bases from J, with 12 bases in between. The CDR3 has 15 amino acids. Looked up from germline, CDR1 is SEHNR and CDR2 is FQNEAQ (reference sequence). CDR3 in DNA: TGTGCCAGCAGCTTAGACTCCCCCTCGGCAGATACGCAGTATTTT. It is translated as CASSLDSPSADTQYF.

This clonotype was found a few times. The chain couples TRBV7-7 to TRBJ2-3; D gene uncertain. This CDR3 is built from 15 residues. Deletions cut 1 base from V and 0 bases from J, with 8 bases between. Germline V gives CDR1 SSHAT, CDR2 FNYEAQ (reference sequence). The CDR3 region is CASSLGSGSTDTQYF. Written as DNA, the CDR3 is TGTGCCAGCAGCTTAGGATCGGGCAGCACAGATACGCAGTATTTT. Variable domain in full (rest from reference TRBV7-7 and TRBJ2-3): GAGVSQSPRYKVTKRGQDVTLRCDPISSHATLYWYQQALGQGPEFLTYFNYEAQPDKSGLPSDRFSAERPEGSISTLTIQRTEQRDSAMYRCASSLGSGSTDTQYFGPGTRLTVL.

The table lists this clonotype with a few counts. V usage is TRBV7-8 and J usage is TRBJ2-1; no definite D call. This CDR3 has 15 amino acids. Per the germline V gene, CDR1 is SGHVS and CDR2 is FQNEAQ. V gave up 5 bases and J gave up 0 bases, with 11 bases separating them. CDR3 in DNA: TGTGCCAGCAGCCTCGACCAGAGCTCCTACAATGAGCAGTTCTTC. Protein: CASSLDQSSYNEQFF.

At least ten counts were recorded for this clonotype. This chain joins TRBV20-1 and TRBJ1-1, with 9 bases matching TRBD1. Germline CDR1 and CDR2: DFQATT and SNEGSKA (reference sequence). The CDR3 is 12 amino acids. V shed 6 bases, J shed 3 bases, and the junction held 2 bases outside the gene matches. The DNA of the CDR3 is TGCAGTGCGCGGACAGGGGACACTGAAGCTTTCTTT. It specifies CSARTGDTEAFF.

Only a few counts were recorded for this clonotype. The rearrangement uses TRBV9 and TRBJ2-1; TRBD2 matches at 10 bases. The CDR3 spans 17 residues. V shed 4 bases and J 5 bases; nucleotides not matched to a gene: 12. Germline V gene sequence: CDR1 SGDLS, CDR2 YYNGEE. The CDR3 coding sequence is TGTGCCAGCAGCTTGCTAGCGGGGGTCGGAGGGAACAATGAGCAGTTCTTC. It codes for CASSLLAGVGGNNEQFF.

The chain has TRBV7-9 and TRBJ2-3, with TRBD2 matching 12 bases. The CDR3 has 16 residues. Per the germline V gene, CDR1 is SEHNR and CDR2 is FQNEAQ (reference sequence). J lost 5 bases, V lost 5 bases, and 8 bases had no gene match. Here the CDR3 reads CASSVWTSGTGDTQYF. For the CDR3, the DNA is TGTGCCAGCAGCGTTTGGACTAGCGGGACGGGAGATACGCAGTATTTT.

This clonotype was counted between two and nine times. V usage is TRBV6-5 and J usage is TRBJ2-6, with 7 bases matching TRBD1. This CDR3 is 17 amino acids long. Germline CDR1 is MNHEY and CDR2 is SVGAGI. V was pared by 5 bases and J by 0 bases, with 7 bases of the junction left unmatched. The CDR3 sequence is CASSKDRSPSGANVLTF. For the CDR3, the DNA is TGTGCCAGCAGTAAGGACAGGTCCCCCTCTGGGGCCAACGTCCTGACTTTC.

The rearrangement joins TRBV7-2 to TRBJ2-1, with 13 bases that match TRBD2. The germline gives CDR1 SGHTA, CDR2 FQGNSA. The length of the CDR3 is 18 residues. V gave up 2 bases and J gave up 2 bases; unmatched junction bases: 6. The CDR3 is CASSLHSGTSGTYNEQFF. The DNA for the CDR3 is TGTGCCAGCAGCTTACACTCCGGGACTAGCGGGACCTACAATGAGCAGTTCTTC.

The CDR3 is CASSVEASPYNEQFF. The CDR3 nucleotides read TGTGCCAGCAGCGTAGAAGCGAGTCCCTACAATGAGCAGTTCTTC. This sequence joins TRBV9 and TRBJ2-1; unclear D gene. The V gene's germline CDR1 is SGDLS and CDR2 YYNGEE. V was clipped by 0 bases and J by 2 bases, with 9 bases between them. This CDR3 is 15 amino acids long.

This clonotype was seen ten or more times. The V and J genes are TRBV20-1 and TRBJ2-3; no definite D call. The CDR3 contains 13 residues. Trimming cost V 7 bases and J 2 bases, with 13 bases left between them. Germline CDR1 DFQATT, CDR2 SNEGSKA (reference sequence). The CDR3 sequence: CSGDMSNTDTQYF. In nucleotides, the CDR3 is TGCAGTGGTGACATGAGCAACACAGATACGCAGTATTTT.

This clonotype was recorded many times. This sequence joins TRBV11-2 and TRBJ2-2, with a tentative D call TRBD2 (6 bases). Germline CDR1 SGHAT, CDR2 FQNNGV. V shed 4 bases and J shed 3 bases, with 9 bases lying between them. The CDR3 length is 14 residues. CDR3: CASSWRVDTGELFF. The CDR3 region has the DNA TGTGCCAGCAGCTGGAGGGTGGACACCGGGGAGCTGTTTTTT.

This clonotype has a handful of counts. In this CDR3 the conserved last residue, phenylalanine or tryptophan, is missing, so a read error is likely. This chain connects TRBV6-4 to TRBJ2-3; D gene uncertain. V was trimmed by 6 bases and J by 2 bases, leaving 9 bases between them. The germline V gene has CDR1 MRHNA and CDR2 SNTAGT. The CDR3 length is 13 residues. The CDR3 is CASSPADTDTQYL. CDR3 coding DNA: TGTGCCAGCAGCCCCGCAGACACAGATACGCAGTATCTT.

This clonotype was seen a few times. The V gene is TRBV20-1, the J gene TRBJ2-7; 9 nucleotides agree with TRBD1. Trimming at V came to 6 bases and at J to 3 bases, leaving 6 bases not matched to a gene. The CDR3 spans 13 residues. Germline CDR1 DFQATT, CDR2 SNEGSKA (reference sequence). Here the CDR3 reads CSAPPGQGYEQYF. The CDR3 region has the DNA TGCAGTGCGCCCCCGGGACAGGGCTACGAGCAGTACTTC.

In its sample, this clonotype was seen many times. The rearrangement joins TRBV27 to TRBJ2-3; D gene uncertain. The CDR3 covers 13 residues. The V and J ends lost 4 bases and 2 bases respectively, with 7 bases between them. Germline CDR1 is MNHEY and CDR2 is SMNVEV (reference sequence). Written as DNA, the CDR3 is TGTGCCAGCAGTTACAGTTACACAGATACGCAGTATTTT. Protein product: CASSYSYTDTQYF.

This sequence joins TRBV2 and TRBJ2-6, with 8 bases fitting TRBD2. After removal of 10 bases from V and 0 bases from J, the junction contained 8 bases not matched to a gene. The V gene's germline CDR1 is SNHLY and CDR2 FYNNEI. This CDR3 has 16 amino acids. DNA for the CDR3: TGTGCCACCGGGGGGGGCTCCTCCTCTGGGGCCAACGTCCTGACTTTC. Protein sequence: CATGGGSSSGANVLTF.

The chain employs TRBV6-4 and TRBJ2-1; 9 positions agree with TRBD2. V was pared by 5 bases and J by 5 bases, with 7 bases of the junction left unmatched. The CDR3 sequence is 15 residues long. Looked up from germline, CDR1 is MRHNA and CDR2 is SNTAGT. In DNA form, the CDR3 reads TGTGCCAGCAGTACGGCGGGGGGGGAAAACAATGAGCAGTTCTTC. Its protein product is CASSTAGGENNEQFF.

This clonotype was seen ten or more times. The genes are TRBV10-3 and TRBJ2-7, with D perhaps matching TRBD2 (6 bases). The V gene lost 0 bases and the J gene lost 2 bases, with 8 bases spanning the gap. CDR1 and CDR2 from the germline V gene are ENHRY and SYGVKD. This CDR3 contains 14 residues. CDR3 protein: CAISESTRAYEQYF. Here the CDR3 DNA reads TGTGCCATCAGTGAGTCGACTAGAGCCTACGAGCAGTACTTC.

The chain joins TRBV5-1 to TRBJ2-3; 12 nucleotides agree with TRBD2. The germline V gene encodes CDR1 SGHRS and CDR2 YFSETQ. The CDR3 length is 16 residues. The J segment lost 0 bases and the V segment lost 4 bases, leaving 3 bases of the junction unmatched. The CDR3 loop reads CASSPGTSGSTDTQYF. The CDR3 DNA is TGCGCCAGCAGCCCGGGGACTAGCGGGAGCACAGATACGCAGTATTTT.

The genes are TRBV5-1 and TRBJ2-7, with TRBD2 matching over 13 bases. The V gene end was trimmed by 5 bases and the J gene end by 7 bases; junction bases not matched to a gene: 9. Germline assignment: CDR1 SGHRS and CDR2 YFSETQ. The CDR3 is 15 amino acids. CDR3 nucleotides: TGCGCCAGCAGTCCATGGACTAGCGGGAGTGGTGAGCAGTACTTC. It codes for CASSPWTSGSGEQYF.

This clonotype was recorded many times. V is TRBV2 and J is TRBJ2-3; a weak D match, TRBD1 (6 bases). The germline V gene encodes CDR1 SNHLY and CDR2 FYNNEI. This CDR3 spans 15 amino acids. V gave up 6 bases and J gave up 4 bases, with 17 bases separating them. DNA for the CDR3: TGTGCCAGCAGAGACACAGGGACGGATTCAGATACGCAGTATTTT. Its protein is CASRDTGTDSDTQYF.

The genes are TRBV10-3 and TRBJ2-7; 7 bases agree with TRBD2. Germline loops: CDR1 ENHRY, CDR2 SYGVKD. The CDR3 runs 14 residues. Trimming at V came to 6 bases and at J to 0 bases, leaving 5 bases not matched to a gene. CDR3 protein: CAIRHGTNSYEQYF. DNA of the CDR3: TGTGCCATCAGACACGGGACTAACTCCTACGAGCAGTACTTC.

In this sample, this clonotype turned up many times. The chain joins TRBV5-1 to TRBJ2-1; a possible D gene is TRBD2 (5 bases). Trimming removed 2 bases from V and 2 bases from J, with 17 bases in between. This CDR3 is built from 17 residues. CDR1 is SGHRS, CDR2 YFSETQ, per germline. The CDR3 loop reads CASSFSEGYGPYNEQFF. Written as DNA, the CDR3 is TGCGCCAGCAGCTTCTCCGAGGGTTACGGTCCCTACAATGAGCAGTTCTTC.

This clonotype was seen more than once but under ten times. The chain employs TRBV7-2 and TRBJ1-2, with 7 bases fitting TRBD1. There are 15 residues in the CDR3. The germline gives CDR1 SGHTA, CDR2 FQGNSA. The junction had 8 bases not matched to a gene; V was cut back by 3 bases and J by 4 bases. This chain's CDR3 is CASSFTLTGFYGYTF. CDR3 DNA: TGTGCCAGCAGCTTCACCCTGACAGGGTTCTATGGCTACACCTTC.

This clonotype was recorded many times. The CDR3 nucleotides read TGTGCCAGCAGTTTTGTAGTGGCAGGGGGCAACAACAACACTGAAGCTTTCTTT. Translation gives CASSFVVAGGNNNTEAFF. The chain has TRBV12-3 or TRBV12-4 and TRBJ1-1; 8 bases line up with TRBD1. This CDR3 region has 18 residues. Trimming cost V 3 bases and J 2 bases; bases outside gene matches: 14.